Below are 14 T cell receptor beta chains sequenced from a single sample in a study of identical twins' blood T cells (dated by TCRdb to 2013 to 2014). The method was 5' RACE. Sequencing was carried out with an Illumina Genome Analyzer IIx. TCRdb itself trimmed the public reads at Q25 with fastp, ran MiXCR and retained productive beta chains. Rows are combined by CDR3 protein, so each entry shows the most common genes and DNA. Counted in this sample were about 370,000 distinct CDR3 sequences; 25% to 35% of them appeared once. 5.5% to 7% of the sample is taken by the ten largest. The specimen was PBMCs. The receptors were gathered from a woman aged 18-49 years in good health.

This clonotype was observed a few times. J is TRBJ1-1 and V is TRBV20-1, with 9 positions matching TRBD1. Germline V gene lookup returns CDR1 DFQATT and CDR2 SNEGSKA (reference sequence). This CDR3 has 15 residues. J lost 0 bases, V lost 5 bases, and 7 bases had no gene match. CDR3 DNA sequence: TGCAGTGCTTCTACAGGGGGCGGGATGAACACTGAAGCTTTCTTT. This translates into CSASTGGGMNTEAFF.

This rearrangement joins TRBV29-1 to TRBJ2-4; 7 bases fit TRBD2. Germline V gene lookup returns CDR1 SQVTM and CDR2 ANQGSEA. V was clipped by 2 bases and J by 4 bases; unmatched bases: 8. This CDR3 comprises 15 residues. The CDR3 coding sequence is TGCAGCGTTGAATGGTTGGCGGGGGTGAAAAACATTCAGTACTTC. Translation gives CSVEWLAGVKNIQYF.

The rearrangement links TRBV12-3 or TRBV12-4 to TRBJ1-3, with no clear D. CDR3 length: 12 amino acids. Trimming took off 11 bases at V and 4 bases at J, with 12 bases between the two ends. CDR3 nucleotide sequence: TGTGCCTCCCGGACCAGGGGAAACACCATATATTTT. Translation: CASRTRGNTIYF.

The V call is TRBV6-2 or TRBV6-3, the J call TRBJ2-1; 9 bases align to TRBD1. With 7 bases clipped from V and 6 bases from J, the junction kept 7 bases outside the gene matches. Germline CDR1 is MNHEY and CDR2 is SVGEGT. This CDR3 region has 14 residues. The CDR3 loop is CASKGTGRPNEQFF. The CDR3 DNA sequence: TGTGCCAGCAAGGGGACAGGGAGGCCCAATGAGCAGTTCTTC.

For this clonotype: Being one base from a much bigger clone, this may be a read error. The chain employs TRBV10-3 and TRBJ1-5, with a possible D match to TRBD1 (6 bases). The J call may be incorrect, as the DNA end agrees better with TRBJ2-3. The CDR3 extends over 14 amino acids. CDR1 is ENHRY and CDR2 is SYGVKD in the germline V gene. In DNA form, the CDR3 reads TGTGCCATCAGTGAGTCAGCAGGGGAGCAGCCCCAGTATTTT. Residues: CAISESAGEQPQYF.

The J gene is TRBJ1-2, the V gene TRBV5-1; the D gene is possibly TRBD1 (6 bases). Germline V CDR1 and CDR2: SGHRS, YFSETQ. V gave up 1 base and J gave up 2 bases, with 9 bases separating them. This CDR3 has 14 amino acids. The CDR3 DNA reads TGCGCCAGCAGCTTGACAGGGTCAAACTATGGCTACACCTTC. This codes for CASSLTGSNYGYTF. Supplemented by reference TRBV5-1 and TRBJ1-2, the full variable domain reads KAGVTQTPRYLIKTRGQQVTLSCSPISGHRSVSWYQQTPGQGLQFLFEYFSETQRNKGNFPGRFSGRQFSNSRSEMNVSTLELGDSALYLCASSLTGSNYGYTFGSGTRLTVV.

This clonotype was seen many times. The V and J genes are TRBV11-3 and TRBJ2-2; no clear D gene. The CDR3 sequence is 15 residues long. Germline V lookup: CDR1 SGHNT, CDR2 YENEEA. Trimming left V 4 bases short and J 4 bases short, with 13 bases between. CDR3 in amino acids: CASSSFDIATGELFF. The CDR3, as DNA: TGTGCCAGCAGCTCTTTTGACATAGCCACCGGGGAGCTGTTTTTT.

A few counts support this clonotype. The rearrangement joins TRBV7-8 to TRBJ2-3; 7 positions agree with TRBD1. Germline CDR1 reads SGHVS; CDR2 reads FQNEAQ. The CDR3 length is 14 residues. V shed 4 bases and J 6 bases; nucleotides not matched to a gene: 7. The chain's CDR3 is CASSSRGLEDTQYF. The DNA of the CDR3 is TGTGCCAGCAGCTCTAGGGGGCTAGAGGATACGCAGTATTTT.

This clonotype was detected only a few times. The gene calls are TRBV29-1 and TRBJ2-1, with 7 bases matching TRBD1. The CDR3 loop spans 14 amino acids. V was clipped by 1 base and J by 3 bases; unmatched bases: 3. Germline V gives CDR1 SQVTM, CDR2 ANQGSEA. The chain's CDR3 is CSVEGDRNYNEQFF. DNA for the CDR3: TGCAGCGTTGAAGGGGACAGAAACTACAATGAGCAGTTCTTC.

The V call is TRBV6-2 or TRBV6-3, the J call TRBJ2-7; TRBD1 is a possible D gene (6 bases). There are 15 residues in the CDR3. V was shortened by 6 bases and J by 3 bases, with 18 bases between the two germline ends. Germline V gives CDR1 MNHEY, CDR2 SVGEGT. The CDR3 sequence: CASSTNRVLVYEQYF. DNA for the CDR3: TGTGCCAGCAGCACCAACAGGGTTCTGGTCTACGAGCAGTACTTC.

This clonotype appeared a few times. This sequence joins TRBV28 and TRBJ2-4; no clear D. The CDR3 is 17 amino acids. Germline-derived CDR1 and CDR2 are MDHEN and SYDVKM. Trimming left V 4 bases short and J 1 base short, with 17 bases between. CDR3: CASSSPFSGKAKNIQYF. The CDR3 nucleotides are TGTGCCAGCAGTTCCCCCTTTAGTGGGAAGGCCAAAAACATTCAGTACTTC.

Regarding this clonotype: Germline and junction disagree at one end, which may indicate a read error. The rearrangement links TRBV19 to TRBJ1-1; 8 bases are shared with TRBD1. In germline, CDR1 is LNHDA, CDR2 SQIVND (reference sequence). This CDR3 has 13 residues. The CDR3 is CAISTGGYTEAFF. CDR3 in DNA: TGTGCCATTAGTACAGGGGGATACACTGAAGCTTTCTTT.

The chain recombines TRBV9 with TRBJ1-2; TRBD1 might be the D (5 bases). Germline V gene data show CDR1 as SGDLS and CDR2 as YYNGEE. The CDR3 extends over 15 amino acids. V dropped 0 bases and J dropped 1 base, with 10 bases sitting between them. The DNA for the CDR3 is TGTGCCAGCAGCGTAGGGGGACTTTTTAACTATGGCTACACCTTC. Translation gives CASSVGGLFNYGYTF.

With respect to this clonotype: A much larger clone sits a single nucleotide away, making a read error possible. The chain uses TRBV18 and TRBJ2-2, with no clear D. CDR1 KGHSH and CDR2 LQKENI come from the germline V gene. The CDR3 extends over 11 amino acids. DNA of the CDR3: TGTGACAGCTCACACTCCGGGGAGCTGTTTTTT. Its protein is CDSSHSGELFF.